This TCR beta chain was identified in a study of cytomegalovirus exposure and HLA in healthy donors. Study in general: Around 89 million unique TCRs from HLA-typed donors made up an early data release. Study-wide results and caveats: Later, TCR association rates were found to vary by HLA locus, highest for DRB1 and lowest for HLA-C. In a later analysis, TCR beta V- and J-gene trimming showed a link to a missense DCLRE1C variant.

It was with 60 Vbeta and 13 Jbeta primers that the PCR ran. TCRdb's copy holds only in-frame clones and misses some; the assay was immunoSEQ multiplex PCR. The table includes about 80,000 clones, around 77% detected once. This clone was picked up one time. The target antigen is unknown. The study sampled nominally healthy donors, though unrecorded immune exposures were likely. CDR1 LGHNA and CDR2 YNFKEQ come from the germline V gene. Trimming left V 0 bases short and J 4 bases short, with 10 bases between. The CDR3 extends over 15 amino acids. The rearrangement uses TRBV4-2 and TRBJ1-5; D unclear. This sequence was found in a man aged 50 to 59 in good health and CMV-seronegative. Source material: PBMCs. The DNA for the CDR3 is TGTGCCAGCAGCCAAGATACAAGGAGTAATCAGCCCCAGCATTTT. Amino acid sequence: CASSQDTRSNQPQHF.